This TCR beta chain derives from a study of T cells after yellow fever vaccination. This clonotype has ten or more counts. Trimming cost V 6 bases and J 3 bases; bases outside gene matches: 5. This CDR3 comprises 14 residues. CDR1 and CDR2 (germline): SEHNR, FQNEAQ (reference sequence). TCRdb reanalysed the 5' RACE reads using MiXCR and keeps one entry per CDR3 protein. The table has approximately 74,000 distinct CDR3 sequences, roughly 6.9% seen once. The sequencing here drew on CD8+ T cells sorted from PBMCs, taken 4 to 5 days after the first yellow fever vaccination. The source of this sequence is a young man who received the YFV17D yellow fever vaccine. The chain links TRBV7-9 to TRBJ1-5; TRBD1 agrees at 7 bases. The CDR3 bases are TGTGCCAGCAGTGACAGGGCGGTCAATCAGCCCCAGCATTTT. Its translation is CASSDRAVNQPQHF.